The 10 T cell receptor beta chains reported below all come from one sample, sequenced in a study of cytomegalovirus exposure and HLA in healthy donors. The PCR used 60 Vbeta and 13 Jbeta primers. Sequenced by immunoSEQ multiplex PCR; TCRdb stores in-frame clones only, minus some. The sample gives 150,000 to 200,000 clones, over 65% of which show up once; less than 2% is in the top ten. The sequenced material came from PBMCs. The receptors stem from a woman aged 30 to 39 in good health and CMV-seronegative.

This clone was counted only a few times. The CDR3 bases are TGTGCCAGCAGTGACCGGGACAGGGCAGTTTATGGCAATCAGCCCCAGCATTTT. Translated: CASSDRDRAVYGNQPQHF. The chain combines TRBV6-1 with TRBJ1-5, with TRBD1 matching over 9 bases. The CDR3 contains 18 residues. CDR1 is MNHNS, CDR2 SASEGT, per germline. Trimming at V came to 3 bases and at J to 2 bases, leaving 11 bases not matched to a gene.

DNA for the CDR3: TGTGCCAGCAGCTCCGGGGGGGGCCGATGGGAGCAGTTCTTC. Protein: CASSSGGGRWEQFF. The J gene is TRBJ2-1, the V gene TRBV11-2; 8 bases are a match to TRBD2. In germline, CDR1 is SGHAT, CDR2 FQNNGV. The CDR3 consists of 14 residues. The trim removed 4 bases at V and 10 bases at J, leaving 9 bases unmatched. Based on the CDR3 plus reference TRBV11-2 and TRBJ2-1, the full variable domain is EAGVAQSPRYKIIEKRQSVAFWCNPISGHATLYWYQQILGQGPKLLIQFQNNGVVDDSQLPKDRFSAERLKGVDSTLKIQPAKLEDSAVYLCASSSGGGRWEQFFGPGTRLTVL.

This clone was observed a few times. The J gene is TRBJ1-2, the V gene TRBV6-5; possibly TRBD1 for D (5 bases). Trimming removed 0 bases at V and 3 bases at J, with 11 bases between. The CDR3 contains 15 residues. Germline V lookup: CDR1 MNHEY, CDR2 SVGAGI. The CDR3 DNA reads TGTGCCAGCAGTTACTCGCCCAGGGCCCACTATGGCTACACCTTC. It specifies CASSYSPRAHYGYTF.

The sample holds many counts of this clone. The V and J genes are TRBV9 and TRBJ2-7, with 13 bases identical to TRBD2. Germline-derived CDR1 and CDR2 are SGDLS and YYNGEE. Trimming at V came to 4 bases and at J to 3 bases, leaving 10 bases not matched to a gene. This CDR3 comprises 17 residues. CDR3 residues: CASSSRPGLAGDYEQYF. For the CDR3, the DNA is TGTGCCAGCAGCTCCCGACCCGGACTAGCGGGGGACTACGAGCAGTACTTC. Full variable domain (outside the CDR3, taken from reference TRBV9 and TRBJ2-7): DSGVTQTPKHLITATGQRVTLRCSPRSGDLSVYWYQQSLDQGLQFLIQYYNGEERAKGNILERFSAQQFPDLHSELNLSSLELGDSALYFCASSSRPGLAGDYEQYFGPGTRLTVT.

This clone was observed a handful of times. The chain employs TRBV5-1 and TRBJ2-1, with a possible D match to TRBD1 (5 bases). Trimming took off 8 bases at V and 6 bases at J, with 18 bases between the two ends. This CDR3 has 14 amino acids. Germline V gene lookup returns CDR1 SGHRS and CDR2 YFSETQ. DNA for the CDR3: TGCGCCAGTATGGGGCTCTCCTCCGCCAATGAGCAGTTCTTC. Protein sequence: CASMGLSSANEQFF.

This clone was detected once. The V call is TRBV7-2, the J call TRBJ2-7; tentative D call: TRBD2 (6 bases). The CDR3 length is 14 residues. The V gene's germline CDR1 is SGHTA and CDR2 FQGNSA. V shed 2 bases and J shed 4 bases, with 12 bases lying between them. The CDR3 coding sequence is TGTGCCAGCAGCTTACGCGGGAACAGATACGAGCAGTACTTC. It codes for CASSLRGNRYEQYF.

The chain has TRBV7-2 and TRBJ2-1, with 8 bases identical to TRBD1. The CDR3 extends over 15 amino acids. CDR1 and CDR2 from the germline V gene are SGHTA and FQGNSA. J lost 3 bases, V lost 5 bases, and 6 bases had no gene match. In DNA form, the CDR3 reads TGTGCCAGCAGCCCGAGACAGGGGATCTACAATGAGCAGTTCTTC. Amino acids: CASSPRQGIYNEQFF.

This chain connects TRBV19 to TRBJ2-3; 8 positions match TRBD2. The V gene end was trimmed by 6 bases and the J gene end by 5 bases; junction bases not matched to a gene: 13. Germline CDR1 is LNHDA and CDR2 is SQIVND (reference sequence). The CDR3 is 16 amino acids. The CDR3 nucleotides are TGTGCCAGTAGCGTCCGTGCGGGAGGACGCGGAGATACGCAGTATTTT. It encodes CASSVRAGGRGDTQYF.

The rearrangement uses TRBV2 and TRBJ2-7, with D maybe TRBD1 (6 bases). The V end was cut by 5 bases, the J end by 2 bases, with 10 bases between. CDR3 size: 13 residues. CDR1 and CDR2 (germline): SNHLY, FYNNEI. The CDR3 coding sequence is TGTGCCAGCAGTCAACAGGGAACCTACGAGCAGTACTTC. Translating it yields CASSQQGTYEQYF. The full variable domain, with the rest looked up from reference TRBV2 and TRBJ2-7, is EPEVTQTPSHQVTQMGQEVILRCVPISNHLYFYWYRQILGQKVEFLVSFYNNEISEKSEIFDDQFSVERPDGSNFTLKIRSTKLEDSAMYFCASSQQGTYEQYFGPGTRLTVT.

The chain joins TRBV27 to TRBJ2-3; TRBD1 matches at 7 bases. Losses at the gene ends were 6 bases for V and 1 base for J; bases not matched to a gene: 7. Looked up from germline, CDR1 is MNHEY and CDR2 is SMNVEV (reference sequence). CDR3 size: 15 residues. Here the CDR3 reads CASSPIGQGTDTQYF. The CDR3, as DNA: TGTGCCAGCAGCCCCATCGGACAGGGCACAGATACGCAGTATTTT.